This T cell receptor (beta chain) is drawn from a study of blood T cell repertoires in COVID-19. Study context: COVID-19 samples from acute and convalescent phases originated in the United States, Italy and Spain.

Participants reported their clinical history, and cohort assignment relied on those reports. V lost 4 bases, J lost 8 bases, and 16 bases lay in between. Germline V gives CDR1 KGHDR, CDR2 SFDVKD. The CDR3 runs to 14 residues. The authors' processing: Reference gene primer amplification gave estimated nucleated cell counts. Method: immunoSEQ multiplex PCR; TCRdb's copy keeps in-frame clones and lacks some. D and trimming come from the DNA, and the V and J calls and clone size come from that table. The data show fewer than 350,000 clones, with around 91% seen just once and about 1.7% held by the top ten.

The sequence came from a woman under 30 with acute COVID-19. This sequence joins TRBV24-1 and TRBJ1-2; maybe TRBD1 (5 bases). Input material: PBMCs or T cells enriched from blood (not recorded which). The CDR3 region has the DNA TGTGCCACCAGTGACACCGGGGGGGGATCGGGCTACACCTTC. Translated, it gives CATSDTGGGSGYTF.